This T cell receptor (beta chain) was recorded in a study of blood T cell repertoires in COVID-19. Data came from immunoSEQ multiplex PCR; TCRdb stores just in-frame clones and leaves some out. The table shows about 260,000 clones, with roughly nine tenths occurring only once. The age range of participants was about 18 to 90 years, with residence in fewer than 25 US areas. This clone has only one observation. Germline CDR1 SEHNR, CDR2 FQNEAQ (reference sequence). CDR3 length equals 17 residues. Trimming removed 2 bases from V and 2 bases from J; junction bases left unmatched: 5. The chain carries TRBV7-9 and TRBJ2-5, with TRBD2 matching over 13 bases. Sequenced: PBMCs or T cells enriched from blood (not recorded which). The source of this sequence is a woman aged 18-35 years who had recovered from COVID-19. CDR3 bases: TGTGCCAGCAGCTTAAGGGGACTAGCGGGGTCACAAGAGACCCAGTACTTC. It specifies CASSLRGLAGSQETQYF.